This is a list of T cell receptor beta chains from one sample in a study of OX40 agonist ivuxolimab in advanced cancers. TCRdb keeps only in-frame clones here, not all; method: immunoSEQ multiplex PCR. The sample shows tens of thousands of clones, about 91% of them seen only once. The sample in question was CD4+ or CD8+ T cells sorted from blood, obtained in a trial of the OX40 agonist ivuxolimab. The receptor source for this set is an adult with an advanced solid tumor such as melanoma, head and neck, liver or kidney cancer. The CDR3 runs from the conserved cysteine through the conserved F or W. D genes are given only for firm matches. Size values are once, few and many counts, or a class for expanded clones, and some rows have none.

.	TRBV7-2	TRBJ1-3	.	TGTGCCAGCAGCTTAGACACCTCTGGAAACACCATATATTTT	CASSLDTSGNTIYF
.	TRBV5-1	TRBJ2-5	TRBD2	TGCGCCAGCAGCCCTCAACTAGCGGGGGGCCAAGAGACCCAGTACTTC	CASSPQLAGGQETQYF
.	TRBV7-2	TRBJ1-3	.	TGTGCCAGCAGCCCCGCACACAGCTCTGGAAACACCATATATTTT	CASSPAHSSGNTIYF
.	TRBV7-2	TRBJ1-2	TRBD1	TGTGCCAGCAGCTTAAGGGCAGGGGGCAATGGCCACACCTTC	CASSLRAGGNGHTF
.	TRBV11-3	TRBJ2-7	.	TGTGCCAGCAGCTTGACGGCCTTGGATGAGCAGTACTTC	CASSLTALDEQYF
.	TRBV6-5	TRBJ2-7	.	TGTGCCAGCAGTTTAACAGGGAGTCGGTACGAGCAGTACTTC	CASSLTGSRYEQYF
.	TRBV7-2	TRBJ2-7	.	TGTGCCAGCAGCTTAGCCTTCGGTTCCTACGAGCAGTACTTC	CASSLAFGSYEQYF
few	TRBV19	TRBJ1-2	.	TGTGCCAGTAGCCTTTCCGGCCTGACAGGATCAGATGGCTACACCTTC	CASSLSGLTGSDGYTF
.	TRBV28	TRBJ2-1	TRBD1	TGTGCCAGCAGAATTGGGGCAGGGGGCAATGAGCAGTTCTTC	CASRIGAGGNEQFF
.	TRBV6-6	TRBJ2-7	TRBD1	TGTGCCAGCAGGGAGGGACAGGCCTTCTACGAGCAGTACTTC	CASREGQAFYEQYF
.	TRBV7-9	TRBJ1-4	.	TGTGCCACCACGGTGGAAAAACTGTTTTTT	CATTVEKLFF
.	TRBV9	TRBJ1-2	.	TGTGCCAGCAGCGTAGGGGAGGAAGGTCAAGGCTACACCTTC	CASSVGEEGQGYTF
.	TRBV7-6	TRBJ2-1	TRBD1	TGTGCCAGCAGCCCCCAGGACAGGTCGGATAATGAGCAGTTCTTC	CASSPQDRSDNEQFF
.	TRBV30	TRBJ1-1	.	TGTGCCTGGAGCCAAAACGGGGCCGTCGGGGGCACTGAAGCTTTCTTT	CAWSQNGAVGGTEAFF
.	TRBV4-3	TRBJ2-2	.	TGCGCCAGCAGCCAAGACCACCGGACTAAGAACACCGGGGAGCTGTTTTTT	CASSQDHRTKNTGELFF
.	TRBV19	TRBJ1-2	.	TGTGCCAGTAGGGCTCGGACAGACAACTATGGCTACACCTTC	CASRARTDNYGYTF
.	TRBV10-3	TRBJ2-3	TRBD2	TGTGCCATCAGTGAGAGGGACTACACAGATACGCAGTATTTT	CAISERDYTDTQYF
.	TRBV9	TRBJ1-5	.	TGTGCCAGCAGCGTAGATGGCAGCAATCAGCCCCAGCATTTT	CASSVDGSNQPQHF
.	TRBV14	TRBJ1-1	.	TGTGCCAGCAGCCATCCCCCGGTTGAAGCTTTCTTT	CASSHPPVEAFF
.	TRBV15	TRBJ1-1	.	TGTGCCACCAGCAGACTTAAACGATGGGGGGTCTTT	CATSRLKRWGVF
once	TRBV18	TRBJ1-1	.	TGTGCCAGCTCACCGGATCTAAGGGGCACTGAAGCTTTCTTT	CASSPDLRGTEAFF
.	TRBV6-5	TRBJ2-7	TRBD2	TGTGCCAGCAGTCCAGGGCTAGCGGGTTCCTACGAGCAGTACTTC	CASSPGLAGSYEQYF
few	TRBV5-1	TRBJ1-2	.	TGCGCCAGCAGCTTGGGACAGAACACACCTCATGGCTACACCTTC	CASSLGQNTPHGYTF
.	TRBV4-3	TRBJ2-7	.	TGCGCCAGCAGCCAAGATAGGGGGTACGAGCAGTACTTC	CASSQDRGYEQYF
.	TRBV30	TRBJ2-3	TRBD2	TGTGCCTGGAGCCCGGGACTAGCGGCCACAGATACGCAGTATTTT	CAWSPGLAATDTQYF
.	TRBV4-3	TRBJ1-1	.	TGCGCCAGCAGCCAAGATCACCGGGACACCTTTAGCACTGAAGCTTTCTTT	CASSQDHRDTFSTEAFF
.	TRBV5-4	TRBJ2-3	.	TGTGCCAGCAGGCGTAACGGGGCGGCCACCCCCACAGATACGCAGTATTTT	CASRRNGAATPTDTQYF
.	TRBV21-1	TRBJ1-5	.	TGTGCCAGCAGCGGGGACAGAAGGCGGCAGCCCCAGCATTTT	CASSGDRRRQPQHF
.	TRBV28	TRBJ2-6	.	TGTGCCAGCGGAGAGGGCCATGAATCTGGGGCCAACGTCCTGACTTTC	CASGEGHESGANVLTF
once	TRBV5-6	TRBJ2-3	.	TGTGCCAGCAGCTTGATTTCAGATACGCAGTATTTT	CASSLISDTQYF
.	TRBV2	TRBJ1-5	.	TGTGCCAGCATGAGGGATTTCAATCAGCCCCAGCATTTT	CASMRDFNQPQHF
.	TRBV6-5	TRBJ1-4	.	TGTGCCAGCAGCACGCTGCGGACTAATGAAAAACTGTTTTTT	CASSTLRTNEKLFF
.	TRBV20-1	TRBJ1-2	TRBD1	TGCAGTGCTAGGGGACAGGAGGACTACACCTTC	CSARGQEDYTF
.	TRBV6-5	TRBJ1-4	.	TGTGCCAGCAGTTACGGCTGGGGGAACTTGGAAAAACTGTTTTTT	CASSYGWGNLEKLFF
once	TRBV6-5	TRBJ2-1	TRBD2	TGTGCCACCCTAGCGGGCAGCAGGAGTGAGCAGTTCTTC	CATLAGSRSEQFF
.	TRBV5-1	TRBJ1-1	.	TGCGCCAGCAGCCTGCTGACAGGTATGAACACTGAAGCTTTCTTT	CASSLLTGMNTEAFF
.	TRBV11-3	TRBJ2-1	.	TGTGCCAGCAGCTTAGGAGGGCTGGCGGTCCGGCGCGATGAGCAGTTCTTC	CASSLGGLAVRRDEQFF
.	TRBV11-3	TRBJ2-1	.	TGTGCCAGCAGCTTAGTCTTTCACGGGCGGGGTTACAATGAGCAGTTCTTC	CASSLVFHGRGYNEQFF
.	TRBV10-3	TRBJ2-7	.	TGTGCCATCAGGAAGGACAGAACCTACGAGCAGTACTTC	CAIRKDRTYEQYF
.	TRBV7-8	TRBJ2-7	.	TGTGCCAGCAGCTTTGATTCACGCGAGCAGTACTTC	CASSFDSREQYF
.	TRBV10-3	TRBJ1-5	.	TGTGCCACTCGCCCCGGGACCCGCAATCAGCCCCAGCATTTT	CATRPGTRNQPQHF
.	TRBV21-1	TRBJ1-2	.	TGTGCCAGCAGCCTCCAACGGGGCAGGGGGAAGGGGACTAACTATGGCTACACCTTC	CASSLQRGRGKGTNYGYTF
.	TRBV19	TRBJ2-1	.	TGTGCCAGTACTCCGAGTGGGGGCTACAATGAGCAGTTCTTC	CASTPSGGYNEQFF
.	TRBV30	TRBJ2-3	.	TGTGCCTGGAGAATTGTGGCAGATACGCAGTATTTT	CAWRIVADTQYF
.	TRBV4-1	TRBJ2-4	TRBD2	TGCGCCAGCAGCCAAGATCCGGGGGGGACCAAAAACATTCAGTACTTC	CASSQDPGGTKNIQYF
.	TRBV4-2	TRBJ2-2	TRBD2	TGTGCCAGCAGCGATCGGAGCGGGAAGAACACCGGGGAGCTGTTTTTT	CASSDRSGKNTGELFF
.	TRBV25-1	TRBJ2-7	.	TGTGCCAGCAGTCGGTCAGGTAGTCTGGCCTACGAGCAGTACTTC	CASSRSGSLAYEQYF
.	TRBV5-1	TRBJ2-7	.	TGCGCCAGCAGCGTAACAGGGACCGCTTCCTACGAGCAGTACTTC	CASSVTGTASYEQYF
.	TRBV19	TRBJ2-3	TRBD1	TGTGCCAGTAACCGGGACAGGGAGACAGATACGCAGTATTTT	CASNRDRETDTQYF
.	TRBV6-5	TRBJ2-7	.	TGTGCCAGCACCTTGGCCGGGACCTACGAGCAGTACTTC	CASTLAGTYEQYF
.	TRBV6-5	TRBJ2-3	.	TGTGCCAGCAGTTACCTGGGAGGAGGGGGCACAGATACGCAGTATTTT	CASSYLGGGGTDTQYF
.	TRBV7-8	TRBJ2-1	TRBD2	TGTGCCAGCAGTGGAAGCGGGAGGGCCGGGAATGAGCAGTTCTTC	CASSGSGRAGNEQFF
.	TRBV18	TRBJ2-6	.	TGTGCCAGCTCACCTGAGACAAGATCTGGGGCCAACGTCCTGACTTTC	CASSPETRSGANVLTF
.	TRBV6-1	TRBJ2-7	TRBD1	TGTGCCAGCACCGAGGGACAGGGAGACGACGAGCAGTACTTC	CASTEGQGDDEQYF
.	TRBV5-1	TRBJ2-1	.	TGCGCCAGCAGCTTGGAGGGCCAGAGCTCCTACAATGAGCAGTTCTTC	CASSLEGQSSYNEQFF
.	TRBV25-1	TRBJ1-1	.	TGTGCCAGCAACAAAGGGGAGGGATTCGGCTTTGAAGCTTTCTTT	CASNKGEGFGFEAFF
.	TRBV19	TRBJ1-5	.	TGTGCCAGTAGTATCCTTCAGGGTGATCAGCCCCAGCATTTT	CASSILQGDQPQHF
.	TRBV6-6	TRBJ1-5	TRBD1	TGTGCCAGCAGTCGACAGGGGCGTCAGCCCCAGCATTTT	CASSRQGRQPQHF
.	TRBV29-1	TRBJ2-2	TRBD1	TGCAGCGGGAGACAGGGGGGAGCCGGGGAGCTGTTTTTT	CSGRQGGAGELFF
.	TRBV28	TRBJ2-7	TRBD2	TGTGCCAGCAGCCTTATAGCGGGAGGCCCCTCGTACGAGCAGTACTTC	CASSLIAGGPSYEQYF